This T cell receptor (beta chain) was identified during a study of graft-versus-host responses after intestinal transplantation. Study context: Transplants were multivisceral, liver-intestinal, or isolated intestinal.

Regarding this clone: Its antigen is not known.

Study results and caveats: Present in recipient marrow, GvH clones included some that appeared first in ileum or blood.

Sequencing used immunoSEQ multiplex PCR; TCRdb keeps in-frame clones, though not all of them. The data show approximately 37,000 clones, with more than 80% seen just once and 3.5% to 4% held by the top ten. This CDR3 has 15 amino acids. V was trimmed by 1 base and J by 6 bases, leaving 17 bases between them. Germline lookup yields CDR1 SGHRS and CDR2 YFSETQ. The V and J genes are TRBV5-1 and TRBJ2-7, with D possibly matching TRBD2 (6 bases). Sequenced here: PBMCs, sampled nearly 750 days after intestinal transplantation. The clonotype was recovered from a human patient who received an intestinal transplant, so some T cells may come from the graft donor. CDR3 DNA: TGCGCCAGCAGCTTGAGCGACACGCTCGGGGGCGAGCAGTACTTC. As protein: CASSLSDTLGGEQYF. Based on the CDR3 plus reference TRBV5-1 and TRBJ2-7, the full variable domain is KAGVTQTPRYLIKTRGQQVTLSCSPISGHRSVSWYQQTPGQGLQFLFEYFSETQRNKGNFPGRFSGRQFSNSRSEMNVSTLELGDSALYLCASSLSDTLGGEQYFGPGTRLTVT.